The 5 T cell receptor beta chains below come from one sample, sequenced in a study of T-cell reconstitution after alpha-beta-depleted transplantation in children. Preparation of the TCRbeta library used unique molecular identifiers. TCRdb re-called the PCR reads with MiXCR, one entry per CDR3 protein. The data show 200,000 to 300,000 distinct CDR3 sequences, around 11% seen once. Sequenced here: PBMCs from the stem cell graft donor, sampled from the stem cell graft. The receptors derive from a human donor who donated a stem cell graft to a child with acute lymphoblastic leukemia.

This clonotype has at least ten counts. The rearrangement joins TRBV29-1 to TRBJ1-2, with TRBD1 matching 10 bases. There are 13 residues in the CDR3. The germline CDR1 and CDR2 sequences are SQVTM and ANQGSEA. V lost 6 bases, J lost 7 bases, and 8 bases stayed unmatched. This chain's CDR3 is CSVETGGGRGYTF. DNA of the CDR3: TGCAGCGTAGAGACAGGGGGCGGTCGTGGCTACACCTTC. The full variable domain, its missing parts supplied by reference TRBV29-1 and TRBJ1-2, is SAVISQKPSRDICQRGTSLTIQCQVDSQVTMMFWYRQQPGQSLTLIATANQGSEATYESGFVIDKFPISRPNLTFSTLTVSNMSPEDSSIYLCSVETGGGRGYTFGSGTRLTVV.

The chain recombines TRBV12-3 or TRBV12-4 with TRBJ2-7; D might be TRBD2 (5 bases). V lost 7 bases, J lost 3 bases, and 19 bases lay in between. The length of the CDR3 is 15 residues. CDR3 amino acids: CASTLGIGKNYEQYF. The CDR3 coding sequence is TGTGCCAGCACCTTGGGGATCGGGAAGAACTACGAGCAGTACTTC.

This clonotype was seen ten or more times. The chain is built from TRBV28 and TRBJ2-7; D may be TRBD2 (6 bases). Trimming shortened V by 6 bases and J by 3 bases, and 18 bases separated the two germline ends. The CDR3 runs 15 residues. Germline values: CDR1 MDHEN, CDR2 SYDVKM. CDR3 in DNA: TGTGCCAGCAGCCGCATTAGCGGATTAGACTACGAGCAGTACTTC. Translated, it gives CASSRISGLDYEQYF.

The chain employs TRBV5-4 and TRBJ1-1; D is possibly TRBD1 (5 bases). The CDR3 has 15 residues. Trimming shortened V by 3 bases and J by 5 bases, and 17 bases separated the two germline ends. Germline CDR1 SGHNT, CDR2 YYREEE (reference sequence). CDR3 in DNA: TGTGCCAGCAGCTATGGAAACGGGGGTTTGACTGAAGCTTTCTTT. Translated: CASSYGNGGLTEAFF.

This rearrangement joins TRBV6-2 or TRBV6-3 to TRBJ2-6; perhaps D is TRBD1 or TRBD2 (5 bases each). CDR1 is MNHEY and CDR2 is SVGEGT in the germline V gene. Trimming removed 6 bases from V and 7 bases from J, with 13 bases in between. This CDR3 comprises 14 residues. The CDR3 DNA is TGTGCCAGCAGCCCGGGGACCGGTGCCAACGTCCTGACTTTC. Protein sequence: CASSPGTGANVLTF.